This T cell receptor (beta chain) was recorded in a study of early T cells in non-severe SARS-CoV-2 infection. General study points: VDJdb matching, biased toward anti-spike CD8 responses, missed private and CD4 specificities.

The ends were cut back, 2 bases at V and 4 bases at J, with 17 bases in the middle. The CDR3 has 17 residues. CDR1 SGHTA and CDR2 FQGNSA come from the germline V gene. Remarks on this clonotype: Its antigen is not known.

Using its own MiXCR run on the 5' RACE reads, TCRdb lists one record per CDR3 protein. The sample shows tens of thousands of distinct CDR3 sequences, less than 15% of them seen only once. The J gene is TRBJ2-2, the V gene TRBV7-2; D not resolved. The clonotype comes from an adult who was a healthcare worker with PCR-confirmed SARS-CoV-2 infection or an uninfected control (not recorded which). Sequenced input: whole blood. In DNA, the CDR3 is TGTGCCAGCAGCTTAATGGCGGCTGCGGAGCCCACCGGGGAGCTGTTTTTT. Its protein is CASSLMAAAEPTGELFF.